Listed below are T cell receptor beta chains from one sample, sequenced in a study of shared clonotypes between healthy human individuals. The data were produced by immunoSEQ multiplex PCR, yet TCRdb's version contains in-frame clones alone and is incomplete. The sample yields about 600,000 clones, 97% seen once. Material: naive CD4+ T cells sorted from blood. The receptors come from a woman between 25 and 40 years old in good health. CDR3s include the opening cysteine and the closing phenylalanine or tryptophan. Fields, in order: J gene, clone size, D gene, V gene, CDR3 protein, CDR3 DNA. The D gene is left open where the match is weak. Where a row states a size, it is once, few, many or the class of an expanded clone; other rows omit it.

TRBJ2-7,.,.,TRBV7-9,CASSLGPGSDEQYF,TGTGCCAGCAGCTTAGGCCCGGGTTCCGACGAGCAGTACTTC
TRBJ2-7,.,.,TRBV25-1,CASSELGYEQYF,TGTGCCAGCAGTGAGCTTGGCTACGAGCAGTACTTC
TRBJ1-2,.,TRBD1,TRBV4-1,CASSQEPGQGAANYGYTF,TGCGCCAGCAGCCAAGAACCGGGACAGGGGGCGGCTAACTATGGCTACACCTTC
TRBJ2-5,.,.,TRBV7-9,CATRTDQETQYF,TGTGCCACACGGACAGACCAAGAGACCCAGTACTTC
TRBJ2-2,.,.,TRBV6-5,CASSYDTNTGELFF,TGTGCCAGCAGTTACGACACCAACACCGGGGAGCTGTTTTTT
TRBJ1-1,.,.,TRBV7-3,CASSLGGGTEAFF,TGTGCCAGCAGCTTAGGGGGTGGCACTGAAGCTTTCTTT
TRBJ2-2,once,.,TRBV5-1,CASSLGLGEGTGELFF,TGCGCCAGCAGCTTGGGTCTGGGAGAGGGAACCGGGGAGCTGTTTTTT
TRBJ2-5,.,.,TRBV19,CASSRGRETQYF,TGTGCCAGTAGTAGGGGCAGGGAGACCCAGTACTTC
TRBJ1-5,.,.,TRBV28,CASEDSLGAQPQHF,TGTGCCAGCGAGGACTCCCTAGGGGCTCAGCCCCAGCATTTT
TRBJ1-1,once,.,TRBV28,CASSSRGWWEHTEAFF,TGTGCCAGCAGTTCCCGGGGGTGGTGGGAGCACACTGAAGCTTTCTTT
TRBJ1-1,once,.,TRBV28,CASSLSTEAFF,TGTGCCAGCAGCCTAAGCACTGAAGCTTTCTTT
TRBJ1-1,.,.,TRBV5-1,CASSLEGTHETEAFF,TGCGCCAGCAGCTTGGAGGGGACTCATGAGACTGAAGCTTTCTTT
TRBJ1-3,.,TRBD1,TRBV5-6,CASSSRGRGNTIYF,TGTGCCAGCAGCTCCAGGGGGCGAGGAAACACCATATATTTT
TRBJ2-7,.,TRBD2,TRBV11-2,CASSLRLAGKAYGEQYF,TGTGCCAGCAGCTTAAGACTAGCGGGGAAGGCTTACGGGGAGCAGTACTTC
TRBJ1-5,once,.,TRBV28,CASSLRGGGIPNQPQHF,TGTGCCAGCAGTCTCCGGGGGGGAGGGATCCCCAATCAGCCCCAGCATTTT
TRBJ2-3,.,TRBD2,TRBV10-3,CAIRQRGTTDTQYF,TGTGCCATCAGGCAGCGGGGGACCACAGATACGCAGTATTTT
TRBJ2-4,.,TRBD1,TRBV28,CASRARGQGAGWAKNIQYF,TGTGCCAGCAGAGCAAGGGGACAGGGGGCGGGTTGGGCCAAAAACATTCAGTACTTC
TRBJ2-7,.,.,TRBV6-5,CAAPRGSYEQYF,TGTGCCGCCCCTAGGGGCTCCTACGAGCAGTACTTC
TRBJ1-4,.,TRBD1,TRBV27,CASSLSFGTGGSEKLFF,TGTGCCAGCAGTTTATCTTTCGGGACAGGGGGCTCTGAAAAACTGTTTTTT
TRBJ2-1,.,.,TRBV6-5,CATWDIFANEQFF,TGTGCCACGTGGGACATCTTTGCCAATGAGCAGTTCTTC
TRBJ2-7,.,TRBD2,TRBV2,CASGPPILADHYEQYF,TGTGCCAGCGGACCCCCTATCCTAGCGGACCACTACGAGCAGTACTTC
TRBJ2-3,.,.,TRBV4-1,CASSQVGSTDTQYF,TGCGCCAGCAGCCAAGTAGGGAGCACAGATACGCAGTATTTT
TRBJ2-5,once,.,TRBV19,CASSSGWFSWETQYF,TGTGCCAGTAGTAGCGGCTGGTTCTCCTGGGAGACCCAGTACTTC